The 22 T cell receptor beta chains presented below share a single source sample, sequenced in a study of blood T cell repertoires in COVID-19 (dated by TCRdb to 2018 to 2020). Library method: the immunoSEQ multiplex PCR assay. Sourced from immuneACCESS, this table was stored by TCRdb with only in-frame sequences that have V and J called. A share of the clones is absent; for the studies checked, an unresolved V gene accounts for under half, and the remainder has no known explanation. Counted in this sample were about 50,000 clones; about 86% of them appeared once. The ten top clones hold 3.5% to 5% of the sample. The sequenced material came from peripheral blood. All receptors derive from a man older than 75 with active COVID-19.

The chain uses TRBV9 and TRBJ2-3; 7 bases fit TRBD2. The junction had 5 bases not matched to a gene; V was cut back by 4 bases and J by 0 bases. The CDR3 totals 15 residues. From germline, CDR1 is SGDLS and CDR2 YYNGEE. CDR3 residues: CASSPRDYSTDTQYF. The CDR3, as DNA: TGTGCCAGCAGCCCCCGGGACTACAGCACAGATACGCAGTATTTT.

This chain uses TRBV2 with TRBJ1-5; maybe TRBD1 (6 bases). Germline assignment: CDR1 SNHLY and CDR2 FYNNEI. The CDR3 is 14 residues long. Trimming removed 3 bases from V and 1 base from J, with 7 bases in between. The CDR3 bases are TGTGCCAGCAGTGACCAGGGGAGCAATCAGCCCCAGCATTTT. Translated, it gives CASSDQGSNQPQHF.

The gene calls are TRBV7-2 and TRBJ2-1, with 13 positions matching TRBD2. Per germline, CDR1 SGHTA and CDR2 FQGNSA. The CDR3 is made up of 17 amino acids. The ends lost 6 bases at V and 0 bases at J; junction bases unmatched: 5. The CDR3 loop is CASRTSGRGSSYNEQFF. The CDR3 DNA sequence: TGTGCCAGCAGAACTAGCGGGAGGGGAAGCTCCTACAATGAGCAGTTCTTC.

V and J are TRBV27 and TRBJ2-7; 8 bases align to TRBD1. V was clipped by 0 bases and J by 5 bases; unmatched bases: 6. CDR3 size: 15 residues. CDR1 and CDR2 (germline): MNHEY, SMNVEV (reference sequence). The CDR3 nucleotides are TGTGCCAGCAGTTTATCGTTCCAGGGGGCGCACGAGCAGTACTTC. Amino acids: CASSLSFQGAHEQYF.

This chain connects TRBV27 to TRBJ2-7, with D unclear. The V end was cut by 3 bases, the J end by 3 bases, with 9 bases between. The CDR3 loop spans 13 amino acids. CDR1 MNHEY and CDR2 SMNVEV come from the germline V gene (reference sequence). The CDR3: CASSFGPRYEQYF. The CDR3 DNA sequence: TGTGCCAGCAGTTTTGGGCCCCGCTACGAGCAGTACTTC.

This clone was seen just once. V is TRBV19 and J is TRBJ2-4; 11 positions match TRBD2. The junction had 4 bases not matched to a gene; V was cut back by 5 bases and J by 16 bases. The CDR3 contains 11 residues. Germline CDR1 is LNHDA and CDR2 is SQIVND (reference sequence). The CDR3, as DNA: TGTGCCAGTAGTTCACTAGCGGGAGAATACTTC. Protein product: CASSSLAGEYF. Using reference TRBV19 and TRBJ2-4 for the parts outside the CDR3, the full variable domain is DGGITQSPKYLFRKEGQNVTLSCEQNLNHDAMYWYRQDPGQGLRLIYYSQIVNDFQKGDIAEGYSVSREKKESFPLTVTSAQKNPTAFYLCASSSLAGEYFGAGTRLSVL.

The chain recombines TRBV12-1 with TRBJ2-5; the D call TRBD2 from the table was never checked on the DNA. TRBV12-1 is annotated as a pseudogene. The CDR3 loop spans 14 amino acids. The CDR3 DNA reads TGTGCCAGCAGCCCTTGGCGGGAACGAGAGACCCAGTACTTC. It specifies CASSPWRERETQYF.

In its sample, this clone was seen once. The chain combines TRBV6-2 or TRBV6-3 with TRBJ2-1; TRBD2 agrees at 7 bases. Germline V CDR1 and CDR2: MNHEY, SVGEGT. J was trimmed by 7 bases and V by 5 bases; bases with no gene match: 5. CDR3 size: 13 residues. CDR3 bases: TGTGCCAGCAGTCCCCACGGGGGGAATGAGCAGTTCTTC. Amino acid sequence: CASSPHGGNEQFF.

The V and J genes are TRBV7-9 and TRBJ2-7, with D perhaps TRBD2 (6 bases). Germline values: CDR1 SEHNR, CDR2 FQNEAQ (reference sequence). The CDR3 extends over 14 amino acids. The V end was cut by 4 bases, the J end by 0 bases, with 10 bases between. CDR3 loop: CASSSGDRSYEQYF. DNA of the CDR3: TGTGCCAGCAGCTCGGGGGACCGCTCCTACGAGCAGTACTTC.

The rearrangement uses TRBV27 and TRBJ2-3, with D possibly being TRBD2 (6 bases). V lost 5 bases, J lost 5 bases, and 17 bases lay in between. In germline, CDR1 is MNHEY, CDR2 SMNVEV (reference sequence). The CDR3 contains 15 residues. CDR3 nucleotides: TGTGCCAGCAGTCCCCTGATCCGGGAGAGAGATACGCAGTATTTT. It yields the protein CASSPLIRERDTQYF.

This chain joins TRBV27 and TRBJ2-5, with TRBD2 matching 10 bases. The CDR3 sequence is 17 residues long. Germline V CDR1 and CDR2: MNHEY, SMNVEV (reference sequence). V lost 1 base, J lost 0 bases, and 5 bases stayed unmatched. The CDR3: CASSLFGTSAYQETQYF. The CDR3, as DNA: TGTGCCAGCAGTTTATTTGGGACTAGCGCGTACCAAGAGACCCAGTACTTC.

V usage is TRBV18 and J usage is TRBJ2-7, with D tentatively TRBD1 (5 bases). Between the trimmed V and J ends, which lost 2 bases and 6 bases, there was a span of 14 bases. CDR1 KGHSH and CDR2 LQKENI come from the germline V gene. The CDR3 has 14 amino acids. CDR3: CASSPLAQASEQYF. CDR3 sequence (DNA): TGTGCCAGCTCACCATTAGCACAGGCCTCCGAGCAGTACTTC.

The rearrangement joins TRBV28 to TRBJ2-1, with 9 bases lining up with TRBD2. CDR3 length: 15 residues. Per germline, CDR1 MDHEN and CDR2 SYDVKM. V shed 6 bases, J shed 4 bases, and the junction held 7 bases outside the gene matches. CDR3 sequence: CASSNSGRSYNEQFF. The CDR3 region has the DNA TGTGCCAGCAGCAATAGCGGGAGATCTTACAATGAGCAGTTCTTC.

The J gene is TRBJ2-7, the V gene TRBV5-1, with 13 bases fitting TRBD2. The CDR3 runs to 15 residues. V lost 3 bases, J lost 7 bases, and 7 bases stayed unmatched. Germline loops: CDR1 SGHRS, CDR2 YFSETQ. CDR3 sequence (DNA): TGCGCCAGCAGCTGGGTGACTAGCGGGAGGAGAGAGCAGTACTTC. It translates to CASSWVTSGRREQYF. The full variable domain, rest sourced from reference TRBV5-1 and TRBJ2-7, is KAGVTQTPRYLIKTRGQQVTLSCSPISGHRSVSWYQQTPGQGLQFLFEYFSETQRNKGNFPGRFSGRQFSNSRSEMNVSTLELGDSALYLCASSWVTSGRREQYFGPGTRLTVT.

The CDR3 coding sequence is TGTGCCAGCAGCTTAGTGGGGACAGGAAGCACAGATACGCAGTATTTT. Its translation: CASSLVGTGSTDTQYF. V is TRBV7-2 and J is TRBJ2-3, with 8 nucleotides matching TRBD1. V dropped 1 base and J dropped 0; count of bases not matched to a gene: 3. This CDR3 has 16 residues. The germline V gene has CDR1 SGHTA and CDR2 FQGNSA.

This clone was seen just once. The chain employs TRBV19 and TRBJ2-2; possible D gene TRBD1, 6 bases. Germline-derived CDR1 and CDR2 are LNHDA and SQIVND (reference sequence). V gave up 6 bases and J gave up 0 bases, with 11 bases separating them. The CDR3 length is 15 residues. The CDR3 region has the DNA TGTGCCAGTAGCCCAGGACAGTCGAACACCGGGGAGCTGTTTTTT. The encoded protein is CASSPGQSNTGELFF.

V usage is TRBV11-3 and J usage is TRBJ1-2, with a tentative D call TRBD1 (5 bases). CDR3 size: 13 residues. V was shortened by 5 bases and J by 8 bases, with 15 bases between the two germline ends. CDR1 and CDR2 from the germline V gene are SGHNT and YENEEA. The DNA for the CDR3 is TGTGCCAGCAGCCAAGGGGAGGAAGGAGGCTACACCTTC. It codes for CASSQGEEGGYTF.

The chain is built from TRBV15 and TRBJ1-5; a weak D match, TRBD1 (5 bases). This CDR3 region has 16 residues. Trimming stripped 0 bases from V and 6 bases from J, with 15 bases between. Germline V gene lookup returns CDR1 LNHNV and CDR2 YYDKDF (reference sequence). CDR3 sequence: CATSRDRAGMSQPQHF. The DNA for the CDR3 is TGTGCCACCAGCAGAGATCGAGCAGGGATGAGTCAGCCCCAGCATTTT. Complete variable domain (other parts from reference TRBV15 and TRBJ1-5): DAMVIQNPRYQVTQFGKPVTLSCSQTLNHNVMYWYQQKSSQAPKLLFHYYDKDFNNEADTPDNFQSRRPNTSFCFLDIRSPGLGDTAMYLCATSRDRAGMSQPQHFGDGTRLSIL.

The J gene is TRBJ2-7, the V gene TRBV4-3, with TRBD2 identical over 11 bases. After removal of 2 bases from V and 7 bases from J, the junction contained 7 bases not matched to a gene. This CDR3 is built from 15 residues. Germline V gives CDR1 LGHNA, CDR2 YSLEER. CDR3: CASSQTTSGSDEQYF. CDR3 coding DNA: TGCGCCAGCAGCCAAACCACTAGCGGGAGCGATGAGCAGTACTTC.

This rearrangement joins TRBV20-1 to TRBJ1-6, with 9 bases matching TRBD1. The CDR3 has 14 amino acids. Per germline, CDR1 DFQATT and CDR2 SNEGSKA (reference sequence). V was clipped by 3 bases and J by 6 bases; unmatched bases: 3. The chain's CDR3 is CSASRDRANSPLHF. The CDR3 DNA follows: TGCAGTGCTAGTAGGGACAGGGCTAATTCACCCCTCCACTTT.

The J gene is TRBJ2-4, the V gene TRBV3-1 (or the pseudogene TRBV3-2), with D tentatively TRBD2 (5 bases). Trimming took off 5 bases at V and 6 bases at J, with 20 bases between the two ends. CDR1 is LGHDT and CDR2 is YNNKEL in the germline V gene (reference sequence). CDR3 length equals 16 residues. CDR3 in amino acids: CASSDRGVGIGNIQYF. In DNA, the CDR3 is TGTGCCAGCAGCGACCGGGGAGTGGGGATAGGAAACATTCAGTACTTC.

For the CDR3, the DNA is TGTGCCAGCAAACCAGTTGCTAACTATGGCTACACCTTC. Translation gives CASKPVANYGYTF. The chain links TRBV7-2 to TRBJ1-2; D is uncertain. From germline, CDR1 is SGHTA and CDR2 FQGNSA. V dropped 7 bases and J dropped 0 bases, with 9 bases sitting between them. The CDR3 is 13 residues long. Drawing the rest from reference TRBV7-2 and TRBJ1-2, the complete variable domain is GAGVSQSPSNKVTEKGKDVELRCDPISGHTALYWYRQSLGQGLEFLIYFQGNSAPDKSGLPSDRFSAERTGGSVSTLTIQRTQQEDSAVYLCASKPVANYGYTFGSGTRLTVV.